The 30 T cell receptor beta chains below all came from one sample that was sequenced in a study of technical replicates of blood from a handful of donors. Libraries were prepared by immunoSEQ multiplex PCR; TCRdb keeps only in-frame clonotypes and omits some of them. This table holds about 83,000 clones, 90% to 95% found once. Source material: T cells isolated from PBMCs. These receptors were obtained from a human donor in good health.

V is TRBV11-2 and J is TRBJ1-6, with unresolved D. The V and J ends lost 4 bases and 6 bases respectively, with 19 bases between them. This CDR3 has 17 amino acids. Germline CDR1 is SGHAT and CDR2 is FQNNGV. The CDR3 nucleotides read TGTGCCAGCAGCTCCGTCGGGAGGGCCGACGTTAATTCACCCCTCCACTTT. It codes for CASSSVGRADVNSPLHF.

This clone appeared once. CDR3 coding DNA: TGTGCCAGCAGTCTACAGGAGACCCAGTACTTC. Translation gives CASSLQETQYF. The V and J genes are TRBV2 and TRBJ2-5; the D is unclear. Germline CDR1 and CDR2: SNHLY and FYNNEI. Trimming shortened V by 5 bases and J by 5 bases, and 6 bases separated the two germline ends. The CDR3 has 11 amino acids.

The chain recombines TRBV14 with TRBJ1-3, with no clear D. Germline lookup yields CDR1 SGHDN and CDR2 FVKESK. This CDR3 comprises 17 residues. The ends were cut back, 1 base at V and 2 bases at J, with 15 bases in the middle. The CDR3 here is CASSQAYYSRAGNTIYF. Written as DNA, the CDR3 is TGTGCCAGCAGCCAAGCCTATTATAGTCGAGCTGGAAACACCATATATTTT.

The genes are TRBV18 and TRBJ1-2; D unclear. V lost 3 bases and J 4 bases, leaving 12 bases between the germline ends. The CDR3 extends over 14 amino acids. CDR1 is KGHSH and CDR2 is LQKENI in the germline V gene. This CDR3 reads CASSPATPSYGYTF. The CDR3, as DNA: TGTGCCAGCTCACCGGCGACACCCTCCTATGGCTACACCTTC.

The gene calls are TRBV30 and TRBJ2-3; D gene ambiguous. V lost 3 bases and J 4 bases, leaving 11 bases between the germline ends. CDR3 length equals 13 residues. Per the germline V gene, CDR1 is GTSNPN and CDR2 is SVGIG (reference sequence). The CDR3 sequence is CAWRSSPADTQYF. The CDR3 nucleotides are TGTGCCTGGAGATCCAGTCCAGCAGATACGCAGTATTTT.

The V and J genes are TRBV19 and TRBJ2-1, with 9 bases aligning to TRBD2. Trimming removed 7 bases from V and 6 bases from J; junction bases left unmatched: 22. Per the germline V gene, CDR1 is LNHDA and CDR2 is SQIVND (reference sequence). This CDR3 has 19 amino acids. DNA of the CDR3: TGTGCCAGTACCCAACGCGGGACTAGCCGGCCGGTATTCGGCAATGAGCAGTTCTTC. Amino acids: CASTQRGTSRPVFGNEQFF.

The rearrangement uses TRBV19 and TRBJ2-1; TRBD1 matches 7 bases. Trimming removed 5 bases from V and 5 bases from J; junction bases left unmatched: 6. Per the germline V gene, CDR1 is LNHDA and CDR2 is SQIVND (reference sequence). The CDR3 covers 14 residues. The CDR3 bases are TGTGCCAGTAGTGGACAGGACCTAGACAATGAGCAGTTCTTC. Encoded protein: CASSGQDLDNEQFF.

This sequence joins TRBV23-1 and TRBJ2-3; possible D gene TRBD1, 5 bases. TRBV23-1 carries the ORF label, with uncertain function. Trimming took 0 bases from V and 5 from J, leaving 6 bases between them. This CDR3 has 13 residues. The CDR3 region has the DNA TGCGCCAGCAGTCAATCTACAGGAGATACGCAGTATTTT. Amino acids: CASSQSTGDTQYF.

The chain combines TRBV28 with TRBJ2-1, with a possible D match to TRBD1 (6 bases). V was clipped by 6 bases and J by 7 bases, with 16 bases between them. Germline loops: CDR1 MDHEN, CDR2 SYDVKM. The CDR3 runs 14 residues. The DNA of the CDR3 is TGTGCCAGCAGCGCACAGGGAAGGTTGAATGAGCAGTTCTTC. It encodes CASSAQGRLNEQFF.

The chain couples TRBV29-1 to TRBJ1-2, with D unresolved. The CDR3 sequence is 11 residues long. Trimming removed 4 bases from V and 1 base from J, with 4 bases in between. Germline V gene data show CDR1 as SQVTM and CDR2 as ANQGSEA. DNA of the CDR3: TGCAGCGTTGGCGGTAACTATGGCTACACCTTC. Residues: CSVGGNYGYTF.

The chain uses TRBV5-1 and TRBJ1-1; 9 bases are a match to TRBD1. This CDR3 is 12 amino acids long. With 4 bases clipped from V and 12 bases from J, the junction kept 7 bases outside the gene matches. Looked up from germline, CDR1 is SGHRS and CDR2 is YFSETQ. Here the CDR3 DNA reads TGCGCCAGCAGCCTGGGACAGGGAGAGTCTTTCTTT. Its translation is CASSLGQGESFF. Filled out from reference TRBV5-1 and TRBJ1-1, the complete variable domain reads KAGVTQTPRYLIKTRGQQVTLSCSPISGHRSVSWYQQTPGQGLQFLFEYFSETQRNKGNFPGRFSGRQFSNSRSEMNVSTLELGDSALYLCASSLGQGESFFGQGTRLTVV.

The genes are TRBV5-1 and TRBJ2-7; the match to TRBD1 covers 7 bases. This CDR3 region has 16 residues. Per germline, CDR1 SGHRS and CDR2 YFSETQ. V dropped 0 bases and J dropped 2; count of bases not matched to a gene: 8. The CDR3 region has the DNA TGCGCCAGCAGCTTGGCAACGACAGGGAACACCTACGAGCAGTACTTC. Protein sequence: CASSLATTGNTYEQYF.

The genes are TRBV7-6 and TRBJ2-2, with no clear D. Trimming shortened V by 0 bases and J by 4 bases, and 6 bases separated the two germline ends. Germline CDR1 SGHVS, CDR2 FNYEAQ. This CDR3 has 14 amino acids. In DNA, the CDR3 is TGTGCCAGCAGCTTAGCGCCCAGCACCGGGGAGCTGTTTTTT. Its translation: CASSLAPSTGELFF.

CDR3 residues: CASSPHTDTQYF. In DNA, the CDR3 is TGTGCCAGCAGTCCCCACACAGATACGCAGTATTTT. This chain links TRBV27 with TRBJ2-3; D uncertain. The CDR3 is 12 residues long. Germline CDR1 MNHEY, CDR2 SMNVEV (reference sequence). V lost 5 bases, J lost 2 bases, and 5 bases lay in between.

The chain uses TRBV27 and TRBJ2-3; 7 bases fit TRBD2. Germline CDR1 MNHEY, CDR2 SMNVEV (reference sequence). The CDR3 spans 13 residues. Unmatched junction bases numbered 3, after V lost 6 bases and J lost 3 bases. CDR3 region: CASRVSGTDTQYF. CDR3 coding DNA: TGTGCCAGCAGGGTTAGCGGGACAGATACGCAGTATTTT.

The chain has TRBV11-3 and TRBJ1-2, with no clear D. This CDR3 comprises 14 residues. Trimming removed 3 bases at V and 7 bases at J, with 15 bases between. Germline V lookup: CDR1 SGHNT, CDR2 YENEEA. This CDR3 is CASSFEGQLGGYTF. CDR3 nucleotides: TGTGCCAGCAGCTTTGAGGGTCAGCTGGGTGGCTACACCTTC.

This clone appeared a few times. The chain carries TRBV7-9 and TRBJ1-5; 8 bases are a match to TRBD1. The CDR3 is 13 residues long. The V and J ends lost 5 bases and 5 bases, in that order; junction bases with no gene match: 2. Germline V gene lookup returns CDR1 SEHNR and CDR2 FQNEAQ (reference sequence). CDR3 sequence reads: CASSGTGDQPQHF. In DNA form, the CDR3 reads TGTGCCAGCAGCGGGACAGGAGATCAGCCCCAGCATTTT.

The V and J genes are TRBV25-1 and TRBJ1-4, with TRBD1 identical over 9 bases. Germline V CDR1 and CDR2: MGHDK, SYGVNS. The junction had 6 bases not matched to a gene; V was cut back by 6 bases and J by 4 bases. The CDR3 spans 15 residues. Here the CDR3 reads CASREQGAHNEKLFF. The CDR3 DNA sequence: TGTGCCAGCAGGGAACAGGGGGCACATAATGAAAAACTGTTTTTT.

The chain employs TRBV7-9 and TRBJ1-5; D gene uncertain. Between the trimmed V and J ends, which lost 5 bases and 3 bases, there was a span of 20 bases. The length of the CDR3 is 17 residues. Germline V gene lookup returns CDR1 SEHNR and CDR2 FQNEAQ (reference sequence). The CDR3 is CASSLMLGEQINQPQHF. CDR3 DNA sequence: TGTGCCAGCAGCCTAATGCTTGGCGAACAGATCAATCAGCCCCAGCATTTT.

V usage is TRBV7-6 and J usage is TRBJ2-1; D is undetermined. The CDR3 has 15 amino acids. CDR1 is SGHVS, CDR2 FNYEAQ, per germline. Trimming cost V 1 base and J 7 bases, with 14 bases left between them. CDR3 sequence: CASSLGYTVKNEQFF. The CDR3 DNA follows: TGTGCCAGCAGCTTAGGATATACGGTAAAGAATGAGCAGTTCTTC. Complete variable domain (other parts from reference TRBV7-6 and TRBJ2-1): GAGVSQSPRYKVTKRGQDVALRCDPISGHVSLYWYRQALGQGPEFLTYFNYEAQQDKSGLPNDRFSAERPEGSISTLTIQRTEQRDSAMYRCASSLGYTVKNEQFFGPGTRLTVL.

The sample holds one count of this clone. This sequence joins TRBV6-5 and TRBJ1-1; 7 bases match TRBD1. From germline, CDR1 is MNHEY and CDR2 SVGAGI. The J segment lost 3 bases and the V segment lost 0 bases, leaving 1 base of the junction unmatched. This CDR3 is built from 14 residues. CDR3 residues: CASSYSTGDTEAFF. DNA of the CDR3: TGTGCCAGCAGTTACTCAACAGGGGACACTGAAGCTTTCTTT.

This chain connects TRBV7-9 to TRBJ1-1, with D unclear. Trimming took off 3 bases at V and 2 bases at J, with 7 bases between the two ends. Germline V CDR1 and CDR2: SEHNR, FQNEAQ (reference sequence). The CDR3 spans 13 residues. CDR3 in amino acids: CASSFEANTEAFF. CDR3 DNA: TGTGCCAGCAGCTTTGAAGCTAACACTGAAGCTTTCTTT.

The chain is built from TRBV27 and TRBJ2-7, with D tentatively TRBD1 (6 bases). The V end was cut by 6 bases, the J end by 2 bases, with 17 bases between. CDR3 length: 15 residues. CDR1 MNHEY and CDR2 SMNVEV come from the germline V gene (reference sequence). CDR3 loop: CASRGSGAAPYEQYF. The CDR3, as DNA: TGTGCCAGCAGGGGGTCAGGGGCGGCTCCCTACGAGCAGTACTTC.

The rearrangement uses TRBV7-9 and TRBJ1-2; 8 nucleotides line up with TRBD1. J gave up 3 bases and V 2 bases, and 2 bases lay outside the gene matches. Per the germline V gene, CDR1 is SEHNR and CDR2 is FQNEAQ (reference sequence). This CDR3 is built from 14 residues. DNA for the CDR3: TGTGCCAGCAGCTTATCGACAGGGGACTATGGCTACACCTTC. Translating gives CASSLSTGDYGYTF.

V and J are TRBV6-6 and TRBJ1-3; 10 bases are a match to TRBD1. CDR3 length: 14 amino acids. CDR1 and CDR2 (germline): MNHNY, SVGAGI (reference sequence). Germline trimming cut 5 bases from V and 4 bases from J; bases unmatched to any gene: 2. The CDR3 region has the DNA TGTGCCAGCAGTGGGACAGGGGTCGGAAACACCATATATTTT. It translates to CASSGTGVGNTIYF.

The chain carries TRBV5-1 and TRBJ2-5; D is perhaps TRBD2 (5 bases). The CDR3 loop spans 13 amino acids. Germline-derived CDR1 and CDR2 are SGHRS and YFSETQ. V lost 4 bases to trimming and J lost 1 base, with 8 bases between them. The CDR3 here is CASSEGPQETQYF. The CDR3 nucleotides read TGCGCCAGCAGCGAGGGCCCCCAAGAGACCCAGTACTTC. Full variable domain (outside the CDR3, taken from reference TRBV5-1 and TRBJ2-5): KAGVTQTPRYLIKTRGQQVTLSCSPISGHRSVSWYQQTPGQGLQFLFEYFSETQRNKGNFPGRFSGRQFSNSRSEMNVSTLELGDSALYLCASSEGPQETQYFGPGTRLLVL.

The chain recombines TRBV28 with TRBJ2-7; 10 nucleotides match TRBD2. Looked up from germline, CDR1 is MDHEN and CDR2 is SYDVKM. V lost 1 base to trimming and J lost 0 bases; unmatched junction nucleotides: 6. The CDR3 length is 17 residues. The CDR3 DNA sequence: TGTGCCAGCAGTTTATACCCTAGCGGGAGAGACTCCTACGAGCAGTACTTC. Protein product: CASSLYPSGRDSYEQYF.

The chain carries TRBV28 and TRBJ2-7; TRBD1 aligns across 8 bases. Trimming took 5 bases from V and 2 from J; bases not matched to a gene: 5. In germline, CDR1 is MDHEN, CDR2 SYDVKM. The CDR3 spans 14 residues. This CDR3 reads CASSRNRGTYEQYF. The DNA of the CDR3 is TGTGCCAGCAGTCGAAACAGGGGGACCTACGAGCAGTACTTC.

This clone was observed a few times. The chain couples TRBV27 to TRBJ2-1; 10 bases align to TRBD2. The trim removed 4 bases at V and 6 bases at J, leaving 9 bases unmatched. Germline V gene sequence: CDR1 MNHEY, CDR2 SMNVEV (reference sequence). The length of the CDR3 is 16 residues. CDR3 sequence reads: CASSSRWSGRVNEQFF. The CDR3 DNA is TGTGCCAGCAGTTCCCGCTGGAGCGGGAGGGTCAATGAGCAGTTCTTC.

This sequence joins TRBV5-1 and TRBJ1-1; the D gene is possibly TRBD1 (6 bases). This CDR3 comprises 17 residues. Trimming pared 0 bases from V and 4 bases from J, leaving 19 bases between. The germline CDR1 and CDR2 sequences are SGHRS and YFSETQ. The chain's CDR3 is CASSLVGPWGGATEAFF. The CDR3, as DNA: TGCGCCAGCAGCTTGGTGGGGCCTTGGGGGGGGGCCACTGAAGCTTTCTTT.